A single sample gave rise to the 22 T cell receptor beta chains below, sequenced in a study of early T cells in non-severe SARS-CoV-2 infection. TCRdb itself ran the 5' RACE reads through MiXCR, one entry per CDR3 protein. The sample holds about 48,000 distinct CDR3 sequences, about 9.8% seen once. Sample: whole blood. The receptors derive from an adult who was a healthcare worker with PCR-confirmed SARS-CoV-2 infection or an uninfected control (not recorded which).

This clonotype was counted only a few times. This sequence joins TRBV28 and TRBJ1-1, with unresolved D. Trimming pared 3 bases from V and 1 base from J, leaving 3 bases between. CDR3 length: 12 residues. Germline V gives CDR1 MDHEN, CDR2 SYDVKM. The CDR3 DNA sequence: TGTGCCAGCAGTTTCCAGAACACTGAAGCTTTCTTT. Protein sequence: CASSFQNTEAFF. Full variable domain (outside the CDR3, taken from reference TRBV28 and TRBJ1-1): DVKVTQSSRYLVKRTGEKVFLECVQDMDHENMFWYRQDPGLGLRLIYFSYDVKMKEKGDIPEGYSVSREKKERFSLILESASTNQTSMYLCASSFQNTEAFFGQGTRLTVV.

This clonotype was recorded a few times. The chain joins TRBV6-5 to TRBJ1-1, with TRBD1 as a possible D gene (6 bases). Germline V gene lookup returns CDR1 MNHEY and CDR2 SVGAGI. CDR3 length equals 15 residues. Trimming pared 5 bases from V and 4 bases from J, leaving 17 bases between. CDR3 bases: TGTGCCAGCAGTAGTTACAGGGAGACCGGCACTGAAGCTTTCTTT. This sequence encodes CASSSYRETGTEAFF.

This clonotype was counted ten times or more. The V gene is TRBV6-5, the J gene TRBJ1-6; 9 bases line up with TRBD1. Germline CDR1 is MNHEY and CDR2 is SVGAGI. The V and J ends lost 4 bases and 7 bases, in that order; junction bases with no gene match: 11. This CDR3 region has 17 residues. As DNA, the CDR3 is TGTGCCAGCAGTTCCCCGTCTTTACAGGGGGCAAATTCACCCCTCCACTTT. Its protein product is CASSSPSLQGANSPLHF.

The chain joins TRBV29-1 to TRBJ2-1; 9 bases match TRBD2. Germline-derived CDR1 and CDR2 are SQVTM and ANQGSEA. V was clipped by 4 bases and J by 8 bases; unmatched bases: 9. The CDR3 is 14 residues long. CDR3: CSVAGSGSNHEQFF. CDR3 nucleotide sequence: TGCAGCGTTGCGGGTAGCGGGAGCAACCATGAGCAGTTCTTC.

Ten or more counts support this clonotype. DNA of the CDR3: TGTGCCAGCACCAAAGGGACAGCGAACACTGAAGCTTTCTTT. It yields the protein CASTKGTANTEAFF. The V call is TRBV6-2 or TRBV6-3, the J call TRBJ1-1, with 7 bases identical to TRBD1. V was clipped by 7 bases and J by 1 base; unmatched bases: 6. Per the germline V gene, CDR1 is MNHEY and CDR2 is SVGEGT. The CDR3 contains 14 residues.

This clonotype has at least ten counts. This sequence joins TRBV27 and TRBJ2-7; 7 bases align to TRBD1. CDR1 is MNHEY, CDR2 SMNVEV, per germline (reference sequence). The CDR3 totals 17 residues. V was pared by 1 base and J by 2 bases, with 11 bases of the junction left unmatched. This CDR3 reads CASSLFRTGGIPYEQYF. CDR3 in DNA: TGTGCCAGCAGTTTATTCCGGACAGGAGGCATCCCCTACGAGCAGTACTTC.

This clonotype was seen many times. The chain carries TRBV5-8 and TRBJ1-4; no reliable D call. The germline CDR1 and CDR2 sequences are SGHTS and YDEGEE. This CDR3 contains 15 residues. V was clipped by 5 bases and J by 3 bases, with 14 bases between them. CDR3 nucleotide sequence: TGTGCCAGCAGTCCCGGGCCGGCGGCTAATGAAAAACTGTTTTTT. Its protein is CASSPGPAANEKLFF. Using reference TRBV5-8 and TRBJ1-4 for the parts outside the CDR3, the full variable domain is EAGVTQSPTHLIKTRGQQATLRCSPISGHTSVYWYQQALGLGLQFLLWYDEGEERNRGNFPPRFSGRQFPNYSSELNVNALELEDSALYLCASSPGPAANEKLFFGSGTQLSVL.

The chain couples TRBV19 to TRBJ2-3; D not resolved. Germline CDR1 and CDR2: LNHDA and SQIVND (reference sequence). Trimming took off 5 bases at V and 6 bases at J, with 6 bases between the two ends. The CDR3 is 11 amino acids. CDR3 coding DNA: TGTGCCAGTAGTCGGTGGGATACGCAGTATTTT. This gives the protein CASSRWDTQYF.

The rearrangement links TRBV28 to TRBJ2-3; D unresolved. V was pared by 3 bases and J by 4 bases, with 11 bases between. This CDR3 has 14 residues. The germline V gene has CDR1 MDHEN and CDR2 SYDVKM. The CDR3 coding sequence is TGTGCCAGCAGTTTTTCGGCGAGACCAGATACGCAGTATTTT. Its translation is CASSFSARPDTQYF. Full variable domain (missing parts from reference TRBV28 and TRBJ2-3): DVKVTQSSRYLVKRTGEKVFLECVQDMDHENMFWYRQDPGLGLRLIYFSYDVKMKEKGDIPEGYSVSREKKERFSLILESASTNQTSMYLCASSFSARPDTQYFGPGTRLTVL.

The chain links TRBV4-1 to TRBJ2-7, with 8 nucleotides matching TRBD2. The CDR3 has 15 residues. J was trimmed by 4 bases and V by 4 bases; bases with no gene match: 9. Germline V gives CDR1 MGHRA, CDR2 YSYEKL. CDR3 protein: CASSPGPGLGYEQYF. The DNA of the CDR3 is TGCGCCAGCAGCCCAGGACCGGGACTAGGGTACGAGCAGTACTTC.

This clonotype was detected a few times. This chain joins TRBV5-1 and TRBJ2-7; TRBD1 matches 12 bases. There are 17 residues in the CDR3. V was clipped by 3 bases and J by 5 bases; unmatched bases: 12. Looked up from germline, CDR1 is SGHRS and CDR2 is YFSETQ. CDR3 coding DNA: TGCGCCAGCAGCTATACATACCGGGACAGGGGGCCCCACGAGCAGTACTTC. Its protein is CASSYTYRDRGPHEQYF.

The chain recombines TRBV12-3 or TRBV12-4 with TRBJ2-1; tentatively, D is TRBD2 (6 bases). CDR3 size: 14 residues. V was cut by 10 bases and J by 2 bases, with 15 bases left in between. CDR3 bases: TGTGCCACCCAAAACCAGCGGGCCTACAATGAGCAGTTCTTC. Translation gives CATQNQRAYNEQFF.

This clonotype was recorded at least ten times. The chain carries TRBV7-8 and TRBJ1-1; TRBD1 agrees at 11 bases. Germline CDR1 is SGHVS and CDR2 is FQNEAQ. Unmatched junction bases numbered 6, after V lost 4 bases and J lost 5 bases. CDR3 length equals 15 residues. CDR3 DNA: TGTGCCAGCAGCTCAGTGGGGACAGGGGGAACTGAAGCTTTCTTT. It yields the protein CASSSVGTGGTEAFF.

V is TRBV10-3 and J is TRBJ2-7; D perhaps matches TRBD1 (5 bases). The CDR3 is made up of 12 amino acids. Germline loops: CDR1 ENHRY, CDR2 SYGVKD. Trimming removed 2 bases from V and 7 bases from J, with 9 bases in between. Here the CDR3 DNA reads TGTGCCATCAGTGAGGGGGCTCGTGAGCAGTACTTC. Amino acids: CAISEGAREQYF.

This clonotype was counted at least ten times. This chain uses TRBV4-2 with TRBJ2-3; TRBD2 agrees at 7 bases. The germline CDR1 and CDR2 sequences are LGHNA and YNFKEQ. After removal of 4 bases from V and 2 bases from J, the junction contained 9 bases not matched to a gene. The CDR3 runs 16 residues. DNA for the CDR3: TGTGCCAGCAGCCTTCTCCCCGGGACTATCACAGATACGCAGTATTTT. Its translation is CASSLLPGTITDTQYF.

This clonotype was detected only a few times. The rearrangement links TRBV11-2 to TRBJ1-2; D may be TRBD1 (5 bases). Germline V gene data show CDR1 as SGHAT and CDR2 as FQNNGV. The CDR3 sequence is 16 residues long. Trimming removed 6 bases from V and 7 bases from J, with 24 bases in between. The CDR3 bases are TGTGCCAGCAGAATAGGAGGGAGCGGCAGGGAGGCTGGCTACACCTTC. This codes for CASRIGGSGREAGYTF.

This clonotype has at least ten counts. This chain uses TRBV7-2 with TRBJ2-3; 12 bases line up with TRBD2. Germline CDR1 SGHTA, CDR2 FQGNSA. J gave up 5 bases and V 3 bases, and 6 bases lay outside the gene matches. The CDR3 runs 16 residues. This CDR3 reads CASSLSLAGGVDTQYF. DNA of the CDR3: TGTGCCAGCAGCTTGTCCCTAGCGGGAGGGGTAGATACGCAGTATTTT.

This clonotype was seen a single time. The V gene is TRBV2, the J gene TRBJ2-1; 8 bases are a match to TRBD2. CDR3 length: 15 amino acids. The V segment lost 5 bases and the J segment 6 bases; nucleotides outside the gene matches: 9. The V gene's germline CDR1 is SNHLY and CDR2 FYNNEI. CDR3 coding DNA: TGTGCCAGCAGTTCCCGGGGACTAGATACCAATGAGCAGTTCTTC. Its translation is CASSSRGLDTNEQFF. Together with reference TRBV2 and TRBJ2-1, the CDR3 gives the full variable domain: EPEVTQTPSHQVTQMGQEVILRCVPISNHLYFYWYRQILGQKVEFLVSFYNNEISEKSEIFDDQFSVERPDGSNFTLKIRSTKLEDSAMYFCASSSRGLDTNEQFFGPGTRLTVL.

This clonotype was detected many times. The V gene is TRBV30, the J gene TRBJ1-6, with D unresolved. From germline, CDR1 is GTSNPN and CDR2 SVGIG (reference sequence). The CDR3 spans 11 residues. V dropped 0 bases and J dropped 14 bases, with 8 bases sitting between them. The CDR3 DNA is TGTGCCTGGAGTGTTCGGAGGGCCCTCCACTTT. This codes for CAWSVRRALHF.

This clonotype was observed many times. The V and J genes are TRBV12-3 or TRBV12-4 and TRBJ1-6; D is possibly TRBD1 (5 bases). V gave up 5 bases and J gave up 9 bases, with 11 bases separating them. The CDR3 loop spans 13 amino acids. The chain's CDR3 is CASSRQRGSPLHF. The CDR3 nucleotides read TGTGCCAGCAGTCGACAGAGGGGTTCACCCCTCCACTTT.

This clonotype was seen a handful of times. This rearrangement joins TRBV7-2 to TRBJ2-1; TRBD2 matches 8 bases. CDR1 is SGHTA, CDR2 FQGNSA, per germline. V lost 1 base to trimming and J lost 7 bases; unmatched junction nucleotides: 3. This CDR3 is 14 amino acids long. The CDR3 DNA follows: TGTGCCAGCAGCTTAGGGACTAGCCTTAATGAGCAGTTCTTC. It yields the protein CASSLGTSLNEQFF.

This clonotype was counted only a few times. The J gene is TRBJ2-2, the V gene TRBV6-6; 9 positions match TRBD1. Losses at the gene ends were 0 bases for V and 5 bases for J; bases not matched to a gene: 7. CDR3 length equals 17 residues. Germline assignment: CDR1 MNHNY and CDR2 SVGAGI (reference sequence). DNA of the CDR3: TGTGCCAGCAGTTACTCGGGACAGGGTATTGAAACCGGGGAGCTGTTTTTT. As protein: CASSYSGQGIETGELFF.